The 32 T cell receptor beta chains below were found in one sample sequenced in a study of tumor and adjacent non-tumor tissue in lung cancer. A modified ARM-PCR protocol with three rounds of nested PCR amplified TCRbeta. Using its own MiXCR run on the multiplex PCR reads, TCRdb lists one record per CDR3 protein. This table has tens of thousands of distinct CDR3 sequences, roughly 80% appearing once. RNA was extracted from bulk tissue without any cell sorting. The sample taken for sequencing was lung tumor tissue. The receptors come from a woman between 45 and 65 years old with non-small cell lung cancer.

Regarding this clonotype: This likely comes from a read error, as the CDR3 has no conserved phenylalanine or tryptophan at its end. The rearrangement links TRBV5-1 to TRBJ2-1, with D maybe TRBD1 (6 bases). There are 13 residues in the CDR3. Germline values: CDR1 SGHRS, CDR2 YFSETQ. The CDR3 bases are TGCACCAACAGCCAAGTAGACAGGAATGAGCAGTTCTAC. It translates to CTNSQVDRNEQFY.

As concerns this clonotype: The germline gene is not matched at one end of the junction; a read error may be the cause. The chain joins TRBV2 to TRBJ2-7; D ambiguous. Germline values: CDR1 SNHLY, CDR2 FYNNEI. This CDR3 is 11 amino acids long. This chain's CDR3 is CASSETYEHYF. The CDR3 DNA sequence: TGTGCCAGCAGTGAAACCTACGAGCACTACTTC.

With regard to this clonotype: A much larger clone lies a single base off, so this may be a read error. The gene calls are TRBV28 and TRBJ2-5; D might be TRBD2 (6 bases). Per germline, CDR1 MDHEN and CDR2 SYDVKM. The CDR3 spans 13 residues. With 6 bases removed from V and 5 bases from J, the gap between germline ends came to 13 bases. CDR3: CASRTWRDETQYF. Here the CDR3 DNA reads TGTGCCAGCAGAACCTGGAGGGATGAGACCCAGTACTTC.

Concerning this clonotype itself: The conserved phenylalanine or tryptophan is not found at the CDR3 terminus, so this likely reflects a read error. V is TRBV10-1 and J is TRBJ2-7; D remains ambiguous. Germline V gene lookup returns CDR1 WNHNN and CDR2 SYGVQD (reference sequence). This CDR3 contains 13 residues. The CDR3 sequence: CACSEVPGYEQYS. The CDR3 DNA follows: TGCGCCTGCAGTGAGGTCCCCGGCTACGAGCAGTACTCC.

In this sample, this clonotype turned up once. One end of the junction does not line up with germline, which may come from a read error. The chain combines TRBV4-1 with TRBJ2-1, with 12 nucleotides matching TRBD2. The CDR3 loop spans 16 amino acids. Germline V CDR1 and CDR2: MGHRA, YSYEKL. The CDR3 sequence: CANSQPSGLAGNEQFF. In DNA, the CDR3 is TGCGCCAACAGCCAACCATCGGGACTAGCGGGCAATGAGCAGTTCTTC.

This chain joins TRBV11-2 and TRBJ2-1; D ambiguous. The CDR3 runs 11 residues. Germline CDR1 and CDR2: SGHAT and FQNNGV. The germline V and J ends were trimmed by 11 bases and 6 bases, with 11 bases remaining between them. The CDR3 sequence: CACSLSNEQFF. The DNA for the CDR3 is TGTGCCTGTAGCTTAAGCAATGAGCAGTTCTTC.

Concerning this clonotype itself: The conserved final phenylalanine or tryptophan is absent from the CDR3, which likely points to a read error. This chain links TRBV12-3 or TRBV12-4 with TRBJ1-1; 8 bases match TRBD1. The CDR3 runs 16 residues. With 5 bases clipped from V and 0 bases from J, the junction kept 8 bases outside the gene matches. CDR3 nucleotides: TGTGCCAGCAGTCCCACAGGGGGACAGATGAACACTGAAGCTTTCTCT. It specifies CASSPTGGQMNTEAFS.

The J gene is TRBJ2-1, the V gene TRBV10-1; 13 nucleotides align to TRBD2. CDR1 and CDR2 from the germline V gene are WNHNN and SYGVQD (reference sequence). Losses at the gene ends were 0 bases for V and 9 bases for J; bases not matched to a gene: 5. CDR3 size: 16 residues. This CDR3 is CASSESRLAGGFEQFF. The CDR3 nucleotides are TGCGCCAGCAGTGAGTCCCGACTAGCGGGAGGTTTTGAGCAGTTCTTC.

The rearrangement uses TRBV5-1 and TRBJ2-3; possibly TRBD1 for D (5 bases). Trimming took off 0 bases at V and 5 bases at J, with 10 bases between the two ends. CDR3 length: 14 amino acids. Germline values: CDR1 SGHRS, CDR2 YFSETQ. The CDR3 DNA is TGCGCCAGCAGCTTGGTCCAGGGCATAGATACGCAGTATTTT. It yields the protein CASSLVQGIDTQYF.

There are a few counts of this clonotype. This chain connects TRBV28 to TRBJ2-1, with a tentative D call TRBD2 (5 bases). There are 15 residues in the CDR3. CDR1 is MDHEN, CDR2 SYDVKM, per germline. Between the trimmed V and J ends, which lost 6 bases and 11 bases, there was a span of 23 bases. CDR3 loop: CASSPRISRTLQQFF. The CDR3 nucleotides read TGTGCCAGCAGCCCCCGGATTTCGAGGACTTTGCAGCAGTTCTTC.

This clonotype was recorded a few times. A much larger clone differs from this one at a single base, so this may be a read error. The chain recombines TRBV28 with TRBJ2-7; D call uncertain. Looked up from germline, CDR1 is MDHEN and CDR2 is SYDVKM. Trimming took 5 bases from V and 4 from J, leaving 15 bases between them. This CDR3 contains 14 residues. CDR3 amino acids: CASSLRPEIYEQYF. The CDR3 DNA reads as TGTGCCAGCAGTCTCAGGCCTGAAATTTACGAGCAGTACTTC.

DNA for the CDR3: TGCAATGCTCGACCGATAGCCTCCTACGAGCAGTACTTC. This codes for CNARPIASYEQYF. J is TRBJ2-7 and V is TRBV29-1; D ambiguous. Germline CDR1 is SQVTM and CDR2 is ANQGSEA. The CDR3 is 13 residues long.

In regard to this clonotype: Germline is not matched at one junction end, which may reflect a read error. The rearrangement joins TRBV20-1 to TRBJ1-2; D gene unclear. CDR3 length equals 14 residues. Germline V gene data show CDR1 as DFQATT and CDR2 as SNEGSKA (reference sequence). CDR3 nucleotide sequence: TGCAATGCTAGTTCCCTGGGGATGTTCAATTGCTACACCTTC. Translated, it gives CNASSLGMFNCYTF.

A remark on this clonotype: Given a much more abundant clone one base away, this may be a read error. V usage is TRBV30 and J usage is TRBJ2-2; weak D call: TRBD2 (6 bases). Germline-derived CDR1 and CDR2 are GTSNPN and SVGIG (reference sequence). Trimming stripped 3 bases from V and 3 bases from J, with 14 bases between. This CDR3 region has 15 residues. The CDR3 sequence is CAWREAGIHTGELFF. In DNA form, the CDR3 reads TGTGCCTGGAGAGAGGCGGGGATTCACACCGGGGAGCTGTTTTTT.

The chain is built from TRBV29-1 and TRBJ2-3, with TRBD2 as a possible D gene (6 bases). Germline-derived CDR1 and CDR2 are SQVTM and ANQGSEA. This CDR3 is built from 14 residues. Deletions cut 4 bases from V and 6 bases from J, with 17 bases between. CDR3 loop: CSVGPPGGTDTQYF. CDR3 sequence (DNA): TGCAGCGTTGGGCCACCCGGAGGGACTGATACGCAGTATTTT.

The table lists this clonotype with a count of one. Just one base apart from a much larger clone, this may be a read error. The rearrangement links TRBV20-1 to TRBJ2-6; the match to TRBD2 covers 12 bases. Germline CDR1 reads DFQATT; CDR2 reads SNEGSKA (reference sequence). Losses at the gene ends were 6 bases for V and 0 bases for J; bases not matched to a gene: 6. The CDR3 length is 17 residues. The CDR3 DNA follows: TGCAGTGCGAAGGGACTAGCGGGTAACTCTGGGGCCAACGTCCTGACTTTC. Protein product: CSAKGLAGNSGANVLTF.

This clonotype was found a few times. The junction does not match germline at one end; this may be a read error. This chain uses TRBV11-3 with TRBJ2-5; TRBD2 matches 7 bases. The CDR3 runs 14 residues. CDR1 SGHNT and CDR2 YENEEA come from the germline V gene. The CDR3 protein is CANSFAGVRGTQYF. CDR3 DNA: TGTGCCAACAGCTTCGCGGGAGTCCGGGGGACCCAGTACTTC.

About this clonotype itself: Its ends do not fully match the called genes, so a read error is possible. CDR3 sequence reads: CGSSWGRGPYEHYF. The CDR3 DNA is TGTGGCAGCAGTTGGGGGCGGGGTCCCTACGAGCATTACTTC. V and J are TRBV6-5 and TRBJ2-7; D possibly uses TRBD1 or TRBD2 (6 bases each). There are 14 residues in the CDR3. Germline CDR1 MNHEY, CDR2 SVGAGI.

As concerns this clonotype: One end of the junction fails to match germline, which may point to a read error. As DNA, the CDR3 is TGCGCCAGCAATGAGTCAGATAACTTTTACGAACAGTACTTC. Its translation is CASNESDNFYEQYF. The rearrangement joins TRBV10-2 to TRBJ2-7; D gene ambiguous. CDR3 length: 14 residues. The germline V gene encodes CDR1 WSHSY and CDR2 SAAADI.

Comment on this clonotype: Since the CDR3 does not end with the conserved phenylalanine or tryptophan, this likely comes from a read error. The rearrangement joins TRBV4-1 to TRBJ2-1; D is unresolved. CDR1 and CDR2 from the germline V gene are MGHRA and YSYEKL. The CDR3 totals 16 residues. The CDR3 reads CPSSQYRSPSYNEQFC. The CDR3 nucleotides are TGCCCCAGCAGCCAATATCGTTCCCCGTCCTACAATGAGCAGTTCTGC.

In regard to this clonotype: A read error may account for a junction end that differs from germline. The chain employs TRBV12-3 or TRBV12-4 and TRBJ2-1; D is ambiguous. This CDR3 region has 19 residues. As DNA, the CDR3 is TGTACCAGCAGTTCCTATAGGATCGTGATGGATATCTCCTACAATGAGCAATTCTTC. As protein: CTSSSYRIVMDISYNEQFF.

Points on this clonotype: Relative to the germline gene, one junction end is altered; a read error may explain this. The rearrangement uses TRBV11-2 and TRBJ2-3; unclear D gene. This CDR3 region has 15 residues. Germline lookup yields CDR1 SGHAT and CDR2 FQNNGV. CDR3 DNA sequence: TGTGCCAGCAGCTTCGACTTCTTCGGCAAAGATACGCAATATTTT. It codes for CASSFDFFGKDTQYF.

The sample holds many counts of this clonotype. The chain links TRBV10-2 to TRBJ2-1; D may be TRBD2 (5 bases). This CDR3 is built from 15 residues. The V end was cut by 6 bases, the J end by 4 bases, with 16 bases between. Germline CDR1 and CDR2: WSHSY and SAAADI. CDR3 amino acids: CASRDLLEQYNEQFF. The CDR3 DNA sequence: TGCGCCAGCAGGGACCTACTAGAGCAGTACAATGAGCAGTTCTTC.

CDR3 sequence (DNA): TGTGCCAGCAGTTGGTGGCAGGACAATGAGCAGTTCTTC. This codes for CASSWWQDNEQFF. The chain employs TRBV12-3 or TRBV12-4 and TRBJ2-1, with D unresolved. The CDR3 is 13 amino acids. Between the trimmed V and J ends, which lost 4 bases and 5 bases, there was a span of 9 bases.

Concerning this clonotype: Compared with germline, one end of the junction differs, possibly owing to a read error. J is TRBJ2-1 and V is TRBV6-5, with D possibly being TRBD1 or TRBD2 (5 bases each). Germline CDR1 and CDR2: MNHEY and SVGAGI. The CDR3 is 13 amino acids. Here the CDR3 reads CTSSYPRGHEQFF. CDR3 bases: TGTACCAGCAGTTACCCGAGGGGCCATGAGCAGTTCTTC.

The V and J genes are TRBV19 and TRBJ2-2; 7 bases line up with TRBD2. The V gene end was trimmed by 4 bases and the J gene end by 4 bases; junction bases not matched to a gene: 3. Per the germline V gene, CDR1 is LNHDA and CDR2 is SQIVND (reference sequence). There are 14 residues in the CDR3. The CDR3 is CASSSGSVTGELFF. Written as DNA, the CDR3 is TGTGCCAGTAGTAGCGGGAGTGTCACCGGGGAGCTGTTTTTT.

As regards this clonotype: One end of the junction varies from germline; a read error may be responsible. This chain uses TRBV12-3 or TRBV12-4 with TRBJ2-6, with 8 bases lining up with TRBD1. CDR3 length: 19 amino acids. The CDR3 region is CASSAQTGAGLSEANVLTF. Written as DNA, the CDR3 is TGTGCCAGCAGTGCTCAGACAGGGGCTGGGCTCTCTGAGGCCAACGTCCTGACTTTC.

A word on this clonotype: A read error may produce the germline difference seen at one junction end. The CDR3 nucleotides read TGTACCAGCAGTTACACGAGAGCGGGGTCTATTAGAAGCACAGATACGCAGTATTTT. This translates into CTSSYTRAGSIRSTDTQYF. This chain links TRBV6-2 or TRBV6-3 with TRBJ2-3; 7 nucleotides line up with TRBD2. This CDR3 region has 19 residues. Per germline, CDR1 MNHEY and CDR2 SVGEGT.

Notes on this clonotype: A much bigger clone sits one base away, suggesting this may be a read error. The chain combines TRBV28 with TRBJ2-2; 8 bases align to TRBD2. Germline V gene sequence: CDR1 MDHEN, CDR2 SYDVKM. The CDR3 is 14 residues long. The CDR3 bases are TGTGCCAGCCATTTAGCGGGGAACACCGGGGAGCTGTCTTTT. Translation: CASHLAGNTGELSF.

Concerning this clonotype: At one boundary the junction diverges from the germline segment, which might be a read error. The V gene is TRBV28, the J gene TRBJ2-7, with D unresolved. This CDR3 has 15 residues. The germline gives CDR1 MDHEN, CDR2 SYDVKM. The CDR3: CASSLADLVSYEHYF. CDR3 DNA sequence: TGTGCCAGCAGTTTGGCAGACTTAGTTAGCTACGAGCATTACTTC.

This clonotype showed up just a few times. The chain combines TRBV6-1 with TRBJ2-2; 14 bases are a match to TRBD2. V lost 8 bases and J lost 14; bases outside the gene matches: 19. The CDR3 extends over 17 amino acids. The germline V gene encodes CDR1 MNHNS and CDR2 SASEGT. The CDR3 sequence: CASLTGTSGRGIGKLFF. In nucleotides, the CDR3 is TGTGCCAGCCTCACCGGGACTAGCGGGAGAGGGATCGGGAAACTGTTTTTT.

The table lists this clonotype with a count of one. In this CDR3 the conserved last residue, phenylalanine or tryptophan, is missing, so a read error is likely. V and J are TRBV14 and TRBJ1-1, with D possibly being TRBD1 (6 bases). The CDR3 spans 14 residues. The V end was cut by 7 bases, the J end by 4 bases, with 16 bases between. CDR1 and CDR2 (germline): SGHDN, FVKESK. DNA for the CDR3: TGTGCCAGCAACCACAACAGGGCAGTCACTGAAGCTTTCTTG. Protein sequence: CASNHNRAVTEAFL.